This T cell receptor (beta chain) was recovered during a study of blood T cell repertoires in COVID-19 (dated by TCRdb to 2018 to 2021). Context from the whole study: Collaborator samples came from the United States, Italy and Spain and covered acute and convalescent phases of COVID-19. The prospective study material was composed of cDNA or gDNA derived from T cells, B-cell-depleted T cells, or PBMCs. Subjects who had been exposed to COVID-19, were actively infected with it, or had recovered from it provided the deeply sampled blood TCRbeta repertoires that made up the dataset. The repertoires were released in a freely available public database intended as a resource for research on the immune response to SARS-CoV-2. The samples were drawn from two sources: the first 160 participants of the ongoing ImmuneRACE study, and about 1,300 subjects contributed by 6 global collaborators. Sample metadata almost always included a de-identified subject ID, COVID-19 status, age in years and sex. Where available, HLA class I and class II types were taken from metadata supplied by the sample provider and were not determined by assay-based typing.

Germline trimming: 4 bases from V, 5 bases from J; junction bases outside gene matches: 10. The germline V gene supplies CDR1 KGHDR and CDR2 SFDVKD. The CDR3 runs 16 amino acids, cysteine and phenylalanine included. Of all the DNA, just the CDR3 is kept, 48 bases in frame from base 1. To note about this clone: The specificity of this receptor is unknown. There are no base qualities to consult, and no much larger clone falls within one base.

The study at large found these results: How much clinical and demographic metadata was included differed by source and by participant, and the metadata was provided uncurated.

TCRbeta CDR3 regions were amplified from genomic DNA using the immunoSEQ Assay, a bias-controlled multiplex PCR. Per the source publication's procedure: Nucleated cell counts per sample were estimated from amplification of reference gene primers within the assay. To quantify the absolute abundance of each unique TCRbeta CDR3 rearrangement, sequence reads were collapsed and filtered. For each sample, productive Simpson clonality was calculated as the square root of Simpson's diversity index over productive rearrangements. In its TCRdb copy, this immuneACCESS table keeps in-frame sequences only and misses some clones. Where compared with another copy, unresolved V genes explain less than half of these, and the others have no known cause. Clone size and the V and J calls come from that table; the DNA yielded D and trimming. The sample yields roughly 43,000 clones; 80% to 90% were counted once. The top ten hold around 8.2% of the sample.

Whole blood was collected in K2EDTA tubes by collaborating institutions according to the institutions' own protocols. For TCRbeta analysis, collaborators shipped samples in one of three forms: frozen whole blood, isolated PBMCs, or DNA extracted from either of those sample types. This TCR derives from a man aged 55 to 70 with active COVID-19. Sequencing was performed on peripheral blood. The chain is made from TRBV24-1 and TRBJ2-5; 9 bases in the junction line up with TRBD1. The base sequence is TGTGCCACCAGTGAGTCTGGGACAGGGAGGAGGGAGACCCAGTACTTC. It translates to CATSESGTGRRETQYF.